These 14 T cell receptor beta chains originate from one sample sequenced in a study of CD8 T cells in Susac syndrome. RNA, at about 0.45 to 1 ug, was reverse transcribed with random hexamers. MiXCR, run by TCRdb on the immunoSEQ multiplex PCR reads, gives a single entry per CDR3 protein. The table lists under 200,000 distinct CDR3 sequences, around 95% of them singletons, with about 0.13% in the top ten. The sample comprised CD4+ T cells from PBMCs. These receptors were obtained from a human donor with Susac syndrome.

This clonotype was seen once. The chain is built from TRBV7-2 and TRBJ1-2, with a possible D match to TRBD1 (5 bases). The CDR3 contains 14 residues. V lost 3 bases and J lost 4, with 12 bases in between. CDR1 is SGHTA, CDR2 FQGNSA, per germline. CDR3 loop: CASSFGGEGYGYTF. CDR3 nucleotides: TGTGCCAGCAGCTTCGGAGGGGAAGGCTATGGCTACACCTTC.

This clonotype was seen just once. This chain connects TRBV30 to TRBJ1-1; D uncertain. The germline CDR1 and CDR2 sequences are GTSNPN and SVGIG (reference sequence). The CDR3 loop spans 14 amino acids. V was shortened by 0 bases and J by 3 bases, with 11 bases between the two germline ends. The CDR3 region is CAWSVRGWDTEAFF. CDR3 sequence (DNA): TGTGCCTGGAGTGTACGAGGGTGGGACACTGAAGCTTTCTTT. Based on the CDR3 plus reference TRBV30 and TRBJ1-1, the full variable domain is SQTIHQWPATLVQPVGSPLSLECTVEGTSNPNLYWYRQAAGRGLQLLFYSVGIGQISSEVPQNLSASRPQDRQFILSSKKLLLSDSGFYLCAWSVRGWDTEAFFGQGTRLTVV.

The chain links TRBV29-1 to TRBJ1-2; the D is unclear. This CDR3 has 11 amino acids. In germline, CDR1 is SQVTM, CDR2 ANQGSEA. V lost 2 bases, J lost 2 bases, and 3 bases lay in between. This CDR3 reads CSVEYNYGYTF. The CDR3 bases are TGCAGCGTTGAATACAACTATGGCTACACCTTC.

The rearrangement joins TRBV28 to TRBJ2-1; D is ambiguous. V gave up 3 bases and J gave up 2 bases, with 17 bases separating them. The CDR3 sequence is 17 residues long. The germline CDR1 and CDR2 sequences are MDHEN and SYDVKM. CDR3 sequence reads: CASSFHPVGAPYNEQFF. Here the CDR3 DNA reads TGTGCCAGCAGTTTTCACCCAGTCGGAGCTCCCTACAATGAGCAGTTCTTC.

The chain couples TRBV20-1 to TRBJ1-1; tentatively, D is TRBD1 (5 bases). Trimming cost V 3 bases and J 5 bases, with 13 bases left between them. Germline values: CDR1 DFQATT, CDR2 SNEGSKA (reference sequence). The CDR3 runs to 13 residues. This CDR3 reads CSARDGGKTEAFF. For the CDR3, the DNA is TGCAGTGCTAGGGATGGGGGGAAGACTGAAGCTTTCTTT.

This chain joins TRBV7-2 and TRBJ2-5, with D unresolved. Trimming took off 4 bases at V and 1 base at J, with 13 bases between the two ends. Germline V gene lookup returns CDR1 SGHTA and CDR2 FQGNSA. The CDR3 is made up of 15 amino acids. The CDR3 sequence is CASSSSGWGQETQYF. Here the CDR3 DNA reads TGTGCCAGCAGCTCCTCCGGTTGGGGCCAAGAGACCCAGTACTTC.

This clonotype showed up just once. This rearrangement joins TRBV7-2 to TRBJ2-7; D call uncertain. Germline V gene data show CDR1 as SGHTA and CDR2 as FQGNSA. Trimming shortened V by 2 bases and J by 4 bases, and 9 bases separated the two germline ends. The CDR3 is made up of 13 amino acids. CDR3 DNA sequence: TGTGCCAGCAGCTTAATCGCGCTTTACGAGCAGTACTTC. Its protein product is CASSLIALYEQYF.

The chain has TRBV11-2 and TRBJ1-2; a weak D match, TRBD1 (6 bases). CDR1 SGHAT and CDR2 FQNNGV come from the germline V gene. This CDR3 is 15 amino acids long. Trimming removed 0 bases from V and 6 bases from J, with 14 bases in between. In nucleotides, the CDR3 is TGTGCCAGCAGCTTAGAACCGGGGGCATGGAATGGCTACACCTTC. Translation gives CASSLEPGAWNGYTF.

The V call is TRBV2, the J call TRBJ1-2, with a possible D match to TRBD1 (6 bases). Trimming took off 6 bases at V and 4 bases at J, with 15 bases between the two ends. CDR1 is SNHLY and CDR2 is FYNNEI in the germline V gene. This CDR3 comprises 14 residues. The CDR3 DNA reads TGTGCCAGCAGCGTCAACGGGGGCCGCTATGGCTACACCTTC. Its translation: CASSVNGGRYGYTF.

The rearrangement joins TRBV30 to TRBJ1-1; perhaps TRBD1 as D (5 bases). The length of the CDR3 is 11 residues. Trimming removed 4 bases at V and 6 bases at J, with 9 bases between. Germline values: CDR1 GTSNPN, CDR2 SVGIG (reference sequence). CDR3 DNA sequence: TGTGCCTGGACCGCGGGGGCTGAAGCTTTCTTT. Amino acids: CAWTAGAEAFF. The whole variable domain, filled in from reference TRBV30 and TRBJ1-1, reads SQTIHQWPATLVQPVGSPLSLECTVEGTSNPNLYWYRQAAGRGLQLLFYSVGIGQISSEVPQNLSASRPQDRQFILSSKKLLLSDSGFYLCAWTAGAEAFFGQGTRLTVV.

The chain couples TRBV9 to TRBJ2-3; 8 nucleotides match TRBD1. CDR1 and CDR2 from the germline V gene are SGDLS and YYNGEE. The CDR3 totals 16 residues. The trim removed 0 bases at V and 2 bases at J, leaving 5 bases unmatched. CDR3 residues: CASSVVGQAPTDTQYF. CDR3 nucleotides: TGTGCCAGCAGCGTAGTGGGACAGGCTCCCACAGATACGCAGTATTTT.

The chain uses TRBV18 and TRBJ2-7; TRBD2 agrees at 8 bases. This CDR3 has 16 amino acids. Germline V lookup: CDR1 KGHSH, CDR2 LQKENI. The V and J ends lost 1 base and 7 bases, in that order; junction bases with no gene match: 12. CDR3 amino acids: CASSPQPPRGGYEQYF. The DNA for the CDR3 is TGTGCCAGCTCACCACAACCGCCCCGGGGGGGGTATGAGCAGTACTTC.

Worth noting for this clonotype: Mismatch with germline at one junction end may stem from a read error. V gene TRBV5-6 combines with J gene TRBJ2-1; D unclear. Germline V gives CDR1 SGHDT, CDR2 YYEEEE. This CDR3 spans 13 amino acids. This chain's CDR3 is CASSFRDYNAQFF. The CDR3 region has the DNA TGTGCCAGCAGCTTTCGAGATTACAATGCGCAGTTCTTC.

The genes are TRBV19 and TRBJ2-3, with D possibly being TRBD1 (6 bases). The CDR3 extends over 16 amino acids. The germline V gene encodes CDR1 LNHDA and CDR2 SQIVND (reference sequence). V lost 3 bases and J 4 bases, leaving 17 bases between the germline ends. CDR3 sequence: CASSITGKELSDTQYF. CDR3 nucleotides: TGTGCCAGTAGTATTACAGGGAAAGAGTTATCAGATACGCAGTATTTT.